What follows are 22 T cell receptor beta chains derived from one specimen sequenced in a study of OX40 agonist ivuxolimab in advanced cancers. Method: immunoSEQ multiplex PCR; TCRdb's copy keeps in-frame clones and lacks some. The sample contains about 90,000 clones, more than 80% of which appear only once. The sequencing used CD4+ or CD8+ T cells sorted from blood, collected in a trial of the OX40 agonist ivuxolimab. All receptors derive from an adult with an advanced solid tumor such as melanoma, head and neck, liver or kidney cancer.

J is TRBJ2-1 and V is TRBV11-3; 13 bases agree with TRBD2. The CDR3 length is 16 residues. The junction had 9 bases not matched to a gene; V was cut back by 5 bases and J by 8 bases. The germline V gene encodes CDR1 SGHNT and CDR2 YENEEA. The CDR3 nucleotides are TGTGCCAGCAGCCTCGAACCGGGACTAGCGGGGTATGAGCAGTTCTTC. Protein: CASSLEPGLAGYEQFF.

A note on this clone: Here the CDR3 omits its conserved ending phenylalanine or tryptophan, so a read error is the likely source. The DNA is left out, because the CDR3 cannot be placed on it with certainty; the CDR3 is given as TCRdb lists it. This sequence joins TRBV27 and TRBJ2-7; the listed D gene, TRBD2, was not tested against the DNA. The V gene's germline CDR1 is MNHEY and CDR2 SMNVEV (reference sequence). The CDR3 length equals 10 residues, ends included. CDR3 in amino acids: CASSPRVLEI.

DNA of the CDR3: TGTGCCAGCAGAAATGACGGATACGAGCAGTACTTC. It specifies CASRNDGYEQYF. This chain connects TRBV6-5 to TRBJ2-5; D is unresolved. TRBJ2-7 explains the end of the DNA better; the J call may be wrong. The CDR3 has 12 amino acids. The germline V gene encodes CDR1 MNHEY and CDR2 SVGAGI.

The chain carries TRBV28 and TRBJ2-7, with D perhaps given as TRBD1 or TRBD2 (5 bases each). V dropped 5 bases and J dropped 4 bases, with 18 bases sitting between them. CDR3 size: 15 residues. CDR1 MDHEN and CDR2 SYDVKM come from the germline V gene. This chain's CDR3 is CASSRQPGPGYEQYF. For the CDR3, the DNA is TGTGCCAGCAGTCGCCAACCGGGACCGGGGTACGAGCAGTACTTC.

The chain has TRBV13 and TRBJ2-2, with TRBD1 matching over 8 bases. The trim removed 5 bases at V and 4 bases at J, leaving 6 bases unmatched. The length of the CDR3 is 15 residues. Germline V lookup: CDR1 PRHDT, CDR2 FYEKMQ (reference sequence). The CDR3 loop reads CASSQTGTGTGELFF. The CDR3 nucleotides read TGTGCCAGCAGCCAAACCGGGACAGGCACCGGGGAGCTGTTTTTT. The full variable domain, in which reference TRBV13 and TRBJ2-2 provide the parts outside the CDR3, is AAGVIQSPRHLIKEKRETATLKCYPIPRHDTVYWYQQGPGQDPQFLISFYEKMQSDKGSIPDRFSAQQFSDYHSELNMSSLELGDSALYFCASSQTGTGTGELFFGEGSRLTVL.

The chain joins TRBV6-7 to TRBJ1-5; 8 bases line up with TRBD1. Being an ORF, TRBV6-7 has a function that is uncertain. This CDR3 has 16 amino acids. The V segment lost 5 bases and the J segment 2 bases; nucleotides outside the gene matches: 8. The CDR3 region has the DNA TGTGCCAGCAGTCCTAGACAGGGGCGATGCAATCAGCCCCAGCATTTT. It yields the protein CASSPRQGRCNQPQHF.

V gene TRBV28 combines with J gene TRBJ2-3, with D uncertain. The CDR3 covers 13 residues. CDR1 is MDHEN and CDR2 is SYDVKM in the germline V gene. V lost 3 bases and J lost 3, with 7 bases in between. CDR3 nucleotides: TGTGCCAGCAGTTTTTCTAGTACAGATACGCAGTATTTT. It specifies CASSFSSTDTQYF.

The gene calls are TRBV30 and TRBJ2-1; 11 bases fit TRBD2. The CDR3 spans 12 residues. Germline CDR1 reads GTSNPN; CDR2 reads SVGIG (reference sequence). Germline trimming cut 2 bases from V and 12 bases from J; bases unmatched to any gene: 3. The chain's CDR3 is CAWSSLAGGQFF. The CDR3 DNA sequence: TGTGCCTGGAGTAGTCTAGCGGGAGGGCAGTTCTTC. The complete variable domain, with remaining parts taken from reference TRBV30 and TRBJ2-1, reads SQTIHQWPATLVQPVGSPLSLECTVEGTSNPNLYWYRQAAGRGLQLLFYSVGIGQISSEVPQNLSASRPQDRQFILSSKKLLLSDSGFYLCAWSSLAGGQFFGPGTRLTVL.

The chain combines TRBV6-6 with TRBJ2-5; D gene uncertain. V was clipped by 7 bases and J by 4 bases, with 19 bases between them. Germline V CDR1 and CDR2: MNHNY, SVGAGI (reference sequence). The CDR3 covers 15 residues. This chain's CDR3 is CASITGQFPGETQYF. As DNA, the CDR3 is TGTGCCAGCATCACGGGCCAGTTCCCCGGAGAGACCCAGTACTTC.

The chain recombines TRBV28 with TRBJ2-1, with a tentative D call TRBD2 (5 bases). CDR3 length: 15 residues. From germline, CDR1 is MDHEN and CDR2 SYDVKM. Between the trimmed V and J ends, which lost 6 bases and 6 bases, there was a span of 18 bases. The CDR3, as DNA: TGTGCCAGCAGCTTAGGAGAGGGCAACCTCAATGAGCAGTTCTTC. Translating gives CASSLGEGNLNEQFF.

The V call is TRBV28, the J call TRBJ2-1; 10 bases are a match to TRBD2. Germline V gives CDR1 MDHEN, CDR2 SYDVKM. The CDR3 has 19 residues. V lost 3 bases to trimming and J lost 5 bases; unmatched junction nucleotides: 16. The CDR3 loop reads CASSLSGRGSSGRNNEQFF. Written as DNA, the CDR3 is TGTGCCAGCAGTTTGTCAGGAAGAGGATCTAGCGGGAGAAACAATGAGCAGTTCTTC.

The CDR3 is CASAGGNEKLFF. The CDR3 nucleotides read TGTGCCAGCGCGGGCGGTAATGAAAAACTGTTTTTT. V and J are TRBV7-9 and TRBJ1-4; D remains unclear. CDR1 SEHNR and CDR2 FQNEAQ come from the germline V gene (reference sequence). V gave up 8 bases and J gave up 4 bases, with 8 bases separating them. The CDR3 totals 12 residues.

The chain combines TRBV7-9 with TRBJ2-5; D unresolved. CDR1 and CDR2 (germline): SEHNR, FQNEAQ (reference sequence). This CDR3 region has 14 residues. Trimming took 2 bases from V and 5 from J, leaving 12 bases between them. The CDR3 loop is CASSLTASRETQYF. CDR3 DNA sequence: TGTGCCAGCAGCTTAACAGCCTCTCGGGAGACCCAGTACTTC.

The CDR3 DNA follows: TGTGCCAGCTCACCACGGGGCGGGAGGGCCGCAGATACGCAGTATTTT. Its translation is CASSPRGGRAADTQYF. The J gene is TRBJ2-3, the V gene TRBV18; 9 nucleotides align to TRBD2. This CDR3 has 16 residues. CDR1 KGHSH and CDR2 LQKENI come from the germline V gene. V was pared by 1 base and J by 4 bases, with 6 bases of the junction left unmatched. Drawing the rest from reference TRBV18 and TRBJ2-3, the complete variable domain is NAGVMQNPRHLVRRRGQEARLRCSPMKGHSHVYWYRQLPEEGLKFMVYLQKENIIDESGMPKERFSAEFPKEGPSILRIQQVVRGDSAAYFCASSPRGGRAADTQYFGPGTRLTVL.

V usage is TRBV5-1 and J usage is TRBJ1-1, with D perhaps matching TRBD1 (5 bases). The CDR3 length is 14 residues. CDR1 SGHRS and CDR2 YFSETQ come from the germline V gene. The V end lost 2 bases, the J end lost 1 base, and 9 bases lay between the germline ends. For the CDR3, the DNA is TGCGCCAGCAGCTTAATCGGGGGGAACACTGAAGCTTTCTTT. Amino acid sequence: CASSLIGGNTEAFF.

The chain employs TRBV7-2 and TRBJ2-5; 13 bases align to TRBD2. Trimming took 4 bases from V and 5 from J; bases not matched to a gene: 10. Germline CDR1 is SGHTA and CDR2 is FQGNSA. There are 17 residues in the CDR3. The CDR3 sequence: CASSWGLAGLGGETQYF. The CDR3 DNA is TGTGCCAGCAGCTGGGGACTAGCGGGGCTAGGAGGGGAGACCCAGTACTTC.

V is TRBV6-1 and J is TRBJ2-7; D is possibly TRBD1 or TRBD2 (5 bases each). This CDR3 has 15 amino acids. The V end was cut by 2 bases, the J end by 1 base, with 12 bases between. Germline V gene data show CDR1 as MNHNS and CDR2 as SASEGT. DNA for the CDR3: TGTGCCAGCAGTGAATTTAGGGGCGGGTCCTACGAGCAGTACTTC. Encoded protein: CASSEFRGGSYEQYF.

The genes are TRBV19 and TRBJ2-2, with 7 positions matching TRBD1. CDR1 and CDR2 (germline): LNHDA, SQIVND (reference sequence). This CDR3 spans 16 amino acids. The trim removed 5 bases at V and 2 bases at J, leaving 8 bases unmatched. In DNA, the CDR3 is TGTGCCAGTAGTCGCAACCGGGACAGAAACACCGGGGAGCTGTTTTTT. Protein sequence: CASSRNRDRNTGELFF.

The rearrangement uses TRBV19 and TRBJ1-3; no clear D. CDR3 length equals 14 residues. V shed 3 bases and J shed 2 bases, with 8 bases lying between them. Germline CDR1 and CDR2: LNHDA and SQIVND (reference sequence). CDR3 amino acids: CASSIVVTGNTIYF. The DNA of the CDR3 is TGTGCCAGTAGTATCGTGGTAACTGGAAACACCATATATTTT.

This clone appeared a single time. The chain carries TRBV19 and TRBJ2-5; 7 bases fit TRBD2. J gave up 1 base and V 5 bases, and 4 bases lay outside the gene matches. The CDR3 loop spans 14 amino acids. Germline V gene lookup returns CDR1 LNHDA and CDR2 SQIVND (reference sequence). The CDR3 sequence: CASSFSSGQETQYF. In DNA form, the CDR3 reads TGTGCCAGTAGTTTTTCTAGCGGCCAAGAGACCCAGTACTTC.

This sequence joins TRBV28 and TRBJ2-1, with D maybe TRBD2 (6 bases). The CDR3 length is 13 residues. Germline CDR1 MDHEN, CDR2 SYDVKM. V shed 8 bases and J shed 7 bases, with 15 bases lying between them. The CDR3 reads CASRTGVGNEQFF. The CDR3 bases are TGTGCCAGCCGAACGGGAGTAGGAAATGAGCAGTTCTTC.

This sequence joins TRBV9 and TRBJ2-6, with D unclear. V was cut by 6 bases and J by 1 base, with 8 bases left in between. Germline V gene data show CDR1 as SGDLS and CDR2 as YYNGEE. The CDR3 has 14 amino acids. The CDR3, as DNA: TGTGCCAGCAATTCCGTTTCTGGGGCCAACGTCCTGACTTTC. Translated, it gives CASNSVSGANVLTF.